A single T cell receptor (beta chain) is shown here with its context. The antigen is undetermined. These data come from a study of cytomegalovirus exposure and HLA in healthy donors. Across the whole study: T cells numbering around 170 million yielded 117 million unique TCR beta sequences in an earlier analysis. Regarding the study as a whole: According to a later analysis, donors in an Asian-associated ancestry cluster reportedly had fewer N-insertions than the approximately 720-donor mean. In an earlier analysis, most TCR beta V segments were productive about 87% or about 30% of the time.

In the PCR, 60 Vbeta and 13 Jbeta primers were used. Using immunoSEQ multiplex PCR, the repertoire was profiled, and TCRdb retains in-frame clones only, with some absent. This sample's clone table lists roughly 77,000 clones. Per the germline V gene, CDR1 is SQVTM and CDR2 is ANQGSEA. This CDR3 has 14 residues. V dropped 7 bases and J dropped 3 bases, with 17 bases sitting between them. The chain recombines TRBV29-1 with TRBJ2-3; a weak D match, TRBD2 (5 bases). The TCR originated in a female donor in good health and CMV-seropositive. The sequencing input was PBMCs. CDR3 nucleotide sequence: TGCAGCGCGTCAGGAGAGTCGGGGACAGATACGCAGTATTTT. It encodes CSASGESGTDTQYF.